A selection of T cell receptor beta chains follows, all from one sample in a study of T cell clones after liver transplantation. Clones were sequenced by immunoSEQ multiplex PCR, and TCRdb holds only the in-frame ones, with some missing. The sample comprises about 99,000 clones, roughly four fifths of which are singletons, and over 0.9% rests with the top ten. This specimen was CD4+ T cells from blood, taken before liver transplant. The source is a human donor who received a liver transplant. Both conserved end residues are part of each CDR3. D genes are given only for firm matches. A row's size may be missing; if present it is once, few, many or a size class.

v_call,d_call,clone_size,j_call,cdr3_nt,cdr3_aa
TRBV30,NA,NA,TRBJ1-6,TGTGCCTGGAGTGTACGGAGGGGAAGTTGGGATTCACCCCTCCACTTT,CAWSVRRGSWDSPLHF
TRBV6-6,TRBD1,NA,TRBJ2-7,TGTGCCAGCAGTGGGCGGACAGGGGCCCCCCGCGAGCAGTACTTC,CASSGRTGAPREQYF
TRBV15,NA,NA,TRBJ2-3,TGTGCCACCAGCAAGGGGGTTCAGGGCGGTACGCAGTATTTT,CATSKGVQGGTQYF
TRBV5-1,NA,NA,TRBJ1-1,TGCGCCAGCAGAAGTCACACTGAAGCTTTCTTT,CASRSHTEAFF
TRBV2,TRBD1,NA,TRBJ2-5,TGTGCCAGCAGGGGACAGGGGCCAGAGACCCAGTACTTC,CASRGQGPETQYF
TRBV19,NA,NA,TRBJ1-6,TGTGCCAGTAGGACGACCAGGAGGAGCTCCTATAATTCACCCCTCCACTTT,CASRTTRRSSYNSPLHF
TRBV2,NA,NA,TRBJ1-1,TGTGCCAGCAGTGGGGGATTTGCTTTCTTT,CASSGGFAFF
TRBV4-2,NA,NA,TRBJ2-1,TGTGCCAGCAGCCAAGGACTAGTCAATGAGCAGTTCTTC,CASSQGLVNEQFF
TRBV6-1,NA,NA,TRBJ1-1,TGTGCCAGCACCGAGCGTCTTGGGGGGACTGAAGCTTTCTTT,CASTERLGGTEAFF
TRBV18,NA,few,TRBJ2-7,TGTGCCAGCTCACCACCGTCGAATCTCCACGAGCAGTACTTC,CASSPPSNLHEQYF
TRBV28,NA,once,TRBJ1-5,TGTGCCAGCATCCCTCATCGGGCGGTGGATAGCAATCAGCCCCAGCATTTT,CASIPHRAVDSNQPQHF
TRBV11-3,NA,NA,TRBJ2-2,TGTGCCAGCAAAACAGGCACGAACACCGGGGAGCTGTTTTTT,CASKTGTNTGELFF
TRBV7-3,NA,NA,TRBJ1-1,TGTGCCAGCAGCCCCACGACGGTAACTGAAGCTTTCTTT,CASSPTTVTEAFF
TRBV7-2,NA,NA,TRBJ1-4,TGTGCCAGCAGCTTAGATGGCAGGCCGGGAGAAAAACTGTTTTTT,CASSLDGRPGEKLFF
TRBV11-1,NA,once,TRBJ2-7,TGTGCCAGCAGCTTAGGCCAGGCCACCTACGAGCAGTACTTC,CASSLGQATYEQYF
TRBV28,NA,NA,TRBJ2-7,TGTGCCAGCAGTTTCCCACTGCGCGTTCCTCAAGACTTC,CASSFPLRVPQDF
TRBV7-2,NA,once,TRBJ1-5,TGTGCCAGCAGCTTGGACCTTTCGAGGGGGCCCCAGCATTTT,CASSLDLSRGPQHF
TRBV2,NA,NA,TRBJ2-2,TGTGCCAGCAGTGAAGTGACAGTTAACACCGGGGAGCTGTTTTTT,CASSEVTVNTGELFF
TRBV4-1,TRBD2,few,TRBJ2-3,TGCGCCAGCAGCCAAGACGGGGCGGGACTAGTTTCTACGCAGTATTTT,CASSQDGAGLVSTQYF
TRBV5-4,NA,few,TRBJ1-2,TGTGCCAGCAGCTTGCTGAATGAGGGGGTGACAGGCTACACCTTC,CASSLLNEGVTGYTF
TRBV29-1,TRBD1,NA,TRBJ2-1,TGCAGCTTTCGGCGGACAGGGACTTACAATGAGCAGTTCTTC,CSFRRTGTYNEQFF
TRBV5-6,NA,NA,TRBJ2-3,TGTGCCAGCAGCTTATCGGGGGCAGATACGCAGTATTTT,CASSLSGADTQYF
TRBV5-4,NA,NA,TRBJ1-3,TGTGCCAGCAGCTTGGGGGGCAGGAGCTCTGGAAACACCATATATTTT,CASSLGGRSSGNTIYF